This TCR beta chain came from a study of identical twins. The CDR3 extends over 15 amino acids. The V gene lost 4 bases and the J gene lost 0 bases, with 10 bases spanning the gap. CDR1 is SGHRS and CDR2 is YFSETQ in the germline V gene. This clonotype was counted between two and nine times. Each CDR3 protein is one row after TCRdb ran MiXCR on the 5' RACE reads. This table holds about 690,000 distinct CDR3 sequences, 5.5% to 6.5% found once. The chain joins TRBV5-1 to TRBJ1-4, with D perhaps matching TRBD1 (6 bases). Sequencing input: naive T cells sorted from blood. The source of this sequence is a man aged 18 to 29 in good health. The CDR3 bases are TGCGCCAGCAGCCCTACAGGGCCAACTAATGAAAAACTGTTTTTT. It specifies CASSPTGPTNEKLFF.